The source of this TCR beta chain is a study of T cell responses to AZD1222 COVID-19 vaccine. Sequencing used immunoSEQ multiplex PCR; TCRdb keeps in-frame clones, though not all of them. The table shows 150,000 or so clones, with 80% to 95% occurring only once. Findings and caveats of the study: Close to half of spike-specific TCRs reportedly recognize unmutated variant regions. Repertoire sampling was restricted to post-peak T cell response timepoints. Spike regions recognized by vaccine-associated CD4 TCRs spanned the protein, led by 160-218 and 743-854. It should be noted that donors were predominantly white British and more often female, and clonal diversity was possibly underestimated.

Regarding this clone: Its cognate antigen is unknown.

Material: peripheral blood, obtained on day 0 of AZD1222 vaccination. The source of this sequence is an adult in good health.

The CDR3 DNA follows: TGTGCCAGCAGCCAAGTCGGGACTGCGAGAGCCAAAAACATTCAGTACTTC. Its translation: CASSQVGTARAKNIQYF. The V gene is TRBV4-2, the J gene TRBJ2-4, with D maybe TRBD2 (6 bases). From germline, CDR1 is LGHNA and CDR2 YNFKEQ. The CDR3 spans 17 residues. The germline V and J ends were trimmed by 1 base and 0 bases, with 13 bases remaining between them.